Below, 14 T cell receptor beta chains from the same sample are listed, as sequenced in a study of glioma-infiltrating T cells after dendritic cell vaccination. Specified time point: after dendritic cell vaccination, including at tumor progression/relapse. Profiled with immunoSEQ multiplex PCR; TCRdb holds only in-frame clones, not every one. Counted here are approximately 62,000 clones, roughly nine tenths occurring once; the ten biggest clones make up around 10%. The specimen comprised blood, sampled after dendritic cell vaccination. The receptors stem from a human donor with glioblastoma.

This clone was detected once. The chain couples TRBV27 to TRBJ2-2, with TRBD2 identical over 7 bases. This CDR3 region has 18 residues. Germline V CDR1 and CDR2: MNHEY, SMNVEV (reference sequence). The V gene end was trimmed by 5 bases and the J gene end by 3 bases; junction bases not matched to a gene: 15. Here the CDR3 DNA reads TGTGCCAGCAGTCGCCTGATTACTAGCGTGAAGCACACCGGGGAGCTGTTTTTT. Its translation: CASSRLITSVKHTGELFF.

The V and J genes are TRBV30 and TRBJ2-7; 10 nucleotides agree with TRBD2. Germline V gives CDR1 GTSNPN, CDR2 SVGIG (reference sequence). Unmatched junction bases numbered 3, after V lost 3 bases and J lost 1 base. This CDR3 has 14 amino acids. The chain's CDR3 is CAWRGLAESYEQYF. In DNA form, the CDR3 reads TGTGCCTGGAGAGGACTAGCGGAATCCTACGAGCAGTACTTC.

This chain connects TRBV5-1 to TRBJ2-1; 14 bases are shared with TRBD2. Per the germline V gene, CDR1 is SGHRS and CDR2 is YFSETQ. The CDR3 has 17 residues. J gave up 5 bases and V 3 bases, and 7 bases lay outside the gene matches. Written as DNA, the CDR3 is TGCGCCAGCAGCTGGGGGACTAGCGGGAGTTTGAACAATGAGCAGTTCTTC. Residues: CASSWGTSGSLNNEQFF.

The chain couples TRBV11-2 to TRBJ2-6, with D unclear. This CDR3 has 15 residues. Germline V lookup: CDR1 SGHAT, CDR2 FQNNGV. The V and J ends lost 1 base and 12 bases respectively, with 16 bases between them. CDR3 in DNA: TGTGCCAGCAGCTTAGGGTCTGTTCGGTACGGCGTCCTGACTTTC. Translated, it gives CASSLGSVRYGVLTF.

This sequence joins TRBV7-2 and TRBJ2-7; perhaps TRBD1 as D (6 bases). Per the germline V gene, CDR1 is SGHTA and CDR2 is FQGNSA. Deletions cut 0 bases from V and 2 bases from J, with 14 bases between. The CDR3 consists of 16 residues. CDR3 amino acids: CASSLALRDTTYEQYF. In DNA, the CDR3 is TGTGCCAGCAGCTTAGCGTTGAGGGACACAACCTACGAGCAGTACTTC.

DNA for the CDR3: TGTGCCAGTACTTACAGCGGGAGTCCTGGGGCCAACGTCCTGACTTTC. Its protein product is CASTYSGSPGANVLTF. The chain carries TRBV19 and TRBJ2-6; TRBD2 aligns across 8 bases. The germline CDR1 and CDR2 sequences are LNHDA and SQIVND (reference sequence). The CDR3 runs 16 residues. Germline trimming cut 7 bases from V and 2 bases from J; bases unmatched to any gene: 7.

The chain is built from TRBV19 and TRBJ2-1, with a possible D match to TRBD2 (5 bases). The V end was cut by 5 bases, the J end by 7 bases, with 24 bases between. There are 17 residues in the CDR3. CDR1 is LNHDA and CDR2 is SQIVND in the germline V gene (reference sequence). The CDR3 loop reads CASSFGTRWERSNEQFF. Here the CDR3 DNA reads TGTGCCAGTAGTTTCGGTACTAGGTGGGAGCGGTCTAATGAGCAGTTCTTC.

CDR3 residues: CASSIVGTSGSYEQFF. The CDR3 DNA follows: TGTGCCAGTAGTATAGTAGGGACTAGCGGGAGTTATGAGCAGTTCTTC. The chain employs TRBV19 and TRBJ2-1, with 14 bases matching TRBD2. V trimming: 1 base; J trimming: 8 bases; junction bases outside the gene matches: 4. CDR3 size: 16 residues. CDR1 is LNHDA, CDR2 SQIVND, per germline (reference sequence).

The gene calls are TRBV9 and TRBJ2-5; a weak D match, TRBD2 (5 bases). This CDR3 comprises 13 residues. V lost 0 bases and J lost 4, with 7 bases in between. Germline V gene data show CDR1 as SGDLS and CDR2 as YYNGEE. The CDR3 nucleotides read TGTGCCAGCAGCGTAGCGGCGGGAGAGACCCAGTACTTC. It codes for CASSVAAGETQYF.

The chain is built from TRBV14 and TRBJ1-1; the D gene is possibly TRBD1 (6 bases). The CDR3 runs 15 residues. The V gene's germline CDR1 is SGHDN and CDR2 FVKESK. V was clipped by 0 bases and J by 5 bases, with 13 bases between them. The CDR3 reads CASSQEGGRLTEAFF. The CDR3 DNA sequence: TGTGCCAGCAGCCAAGAGGGGGGGCGATTAACTGAAGCTTTCTTT.

The rearrangement uses TRBV13 and TRBJ2-2; TRBD2 matches 7 bases. This CDR3 comprises 16 residues. V lost 0 bases, J lost 1 base, and 2 bases stayed unmatched. Per the germline V gene, CDR1 is PRHDT and CDR2 is FYEKMQ (reference sequence). The CDR3 sequence: CASSLGTSRNTGELFF. Written as DNA, the CDR3 is TGTGCCAGCAGCTTAGGGACTAGCAGGAACACCGGGGAGCTGTTTTTT. Supplemented by reference TRBV13 and TRBJ2-2, the full variable domain reads AAGVIQSPRHLIKEKRETATLKCYPIPRHDTVYWYQQGPGQDPQFLISFYEKMQSDKGSIPDRFSAQQFSDYHSELNMSSLELGDSALYFCASSLGTSRNTGELFFGEGSRLTVL.

This chain links TRBV19 with TRBJ1-2; no clear D. The CDR3 consists of 13 residues. CDR1 is LNHDA, CDR2 SQIVND, per germline (reference sequence). Deletions cut 4 bases from V and 2 bases from J, with 8 bases between. CDR3 nucleotides: TGTGCCAGTAGTAAGACTGAGAACTATGGCTACACCTTC. Translating it yields CASSKTENYGYTF.

The chain recombines TRBV11-3 with TRBJ2-3, with TRBD1 matching 7 bases. The CDR3 extends over 15 amino acids. The germline V gene encodes CDR1 SGHNT and CDR2 YENEEA. V lost 5 bases and J lost 1; bases outside the gene matches: 6. The CDR3 nucleotides read TGTGCCAGCAGCCTCTCGGGACAGCGCACAGATACGCAGTATTTT. Its protein is CASSLSGQRTDTQYF.

The CDR3 is CASSTTGSSGNTIYF. CDR3 in DNA: TGCGCCAGCAGTACAACAGGGAGCTCTGGAAACACCATATATTTT. The chain has TRBV4-3 and TRBJ1-3; D might be TRBD1 (6 bases). Per the germline V gene, CDR1 is LGHNA and CDR2 is YSLEER. Trimming pared 6 bases from V and 0 bases from J, leaving 12 bases between. The CDR3 sequence is 15 residues long.